This TCR beta chain was recorded in a study of T cell responses to AZD1222 COVID-19 vaccine. Turning to this clone: What it recognizes is unknown.

Study-wide findings and caveats: The breadth and depth of Spike-specific TCRs increased once two AZD1222 doses had been given. Among the donors, most were white British and more were female, and clonal diversity was possibly underestimated.

TCRdb keeps only in-frame clones here, not all; method: immunoSEQ multiplex PCR. Here the sample spans more than 95,000 clones, around nine tenths being singletons. Sequenced material: peripheral blood, taken on day 0 of AZD1222 vaccination. This TCR derives from an adult in good health.

CDR3 in amino acids: CASSLAIASENTGELFF. Written as DNA, the CDR3 is TGTGCCAGCAGCTTAGCTATCGCCTCTGAGAACACCGGGGAGCTGTTTTTT. This sequence joins TRBV7-9 and TRBJ2-2, with D unresolved. The germline gives CDR1 SEHNR, CDR2 FQNEAQ (reference sequence). V lost 0 bases, J lost 1 base, and 12 bases lay in between. The length of the CDR3 is 17 residues.